These 21 T cell receptor beta chains share one sample of origin, sequenced in a study of Ad26.COV2.S vaccination and SARS-CoV-2 variants. Treatment indicated: 19 received Ad26.COV2.S at low or high dose, single or two shots; about 5 received placebo; per-sample allocation not given. Sampling took place 63 days after the first vaccine or placebo injection. Only in-frame clones appear in the TCRdb table, and some are missing; sequencing was by immunoSEQ multiplex PCR. The sample holds 400,000 to 450,000 clones, 80% to 95% seen once. Sequenced material: peripheral blood, taken in a trial of Ad26.COV2.S vaccine versus placebo. Source of these receptors: a person between 18 and 65 years old who received the Ad26.COV2.S COVID-19 vaccine or a placebo.

This clone was seen once. The rearrangement joins TRBV11-2 to TRBJ2-7; D uncertain. V was shortened by 3 bases and J by 4 bases, with 13 bases between the two germline ends. Per germline, CDR1 SGHAT and CDR2 FQNNGV. This CDR3 spans 14 amino acids. CDR3 protein: CASSFQAAPYEQYF. The CDR3, as DNA: TGTGCCAGCAGCTTCCAGGCGGCGCCTTACGAGCAGTACTTC.

The chain combines TRBV7-6 with TRBJ2-1; the match to TRBD2 covers 16 bases. The CDR3 spans 20 residues. V was clipped by 4 bases and J by 4 bases; unmatched bases: 13. Germline V gene data show CDR1 as SGHVS and CDR2 as FNYEAQ. CDR3 sequence: CASSSFAGLAGGPGYNEQFF. The DNA of the CDR3 is TGTGCCAGCAGCTCCTTCGCGGGACTAGCGGGAGGGCCGGGGTACAATGAGCAGTTCTTC.

The CDR3 is CASSPSGRGNEQYF. Written as DNA, the CDR3 is TGTGCCAGCAGCCCATCCGGGAGAGGGAACGAGCAGTACTTC. J is TRBJ2-7 and V is TRBV9, with a possible D match to TRBD2 (6 bases). CDR1 SGDLS and CDR2 YYNGEE come from the germline V gene. This CDR3 is built from 14 residues. V lost 4 bases to trimming and J lost 5 bases, with 16 bases between them.

This chain connects TRBV7-2 to TRBJ2-3; D is uncertain. The V gene lost 1 base and the J gene lost 1 base, with 6 bases spanning the gap. Germline loops: CDR1 SGHTA, CDR2 FQGNSA. This CDR3 comprises 14 residues. The CDR3 nucleotides are TGTGCCAGCAGCTTAGATGGCGGCACAGATACGCAGTATTTT. Amino acids: CASSLDGGTDTQYF. The full variable domain, rest sourced from reference TRBV7-2 and TRBJ2-3, is GAGVSQSPSNKVTEKGKDVELRCDPISGHTALYWYRQSLGQGLEFLIYFQGNSAPDKSGLPSDRFSAERTGGSVSTLTIQRTQQEDSAVYLCASSLDGGTDTQYFGPGTRLTVL.

The table lists this clone with a count of one. The chain carries TRBV13 and TRBJ2-5, with a weak D call TRBD1 (5 bases). V lost 0 bases and J 7 bases, leaving 12 bases between the germline ends. The CDR3 totals 14 residues. Germline V gives CDR1 PRHDT, CDR2 FYEKMQ (reference sequence). CDR3: CASSLGVGQGTQYF. DNA for the CDR3: TGTGCCAGCAGCTTAGGGGTGGGGCAGGGGACCCAGTACTTC.

The genes are TRBV7-9 and TRBJ2-5; the match to TRBD2 covers 11 bases. The trim removed 5 bases at V and 5 bases at J, leaving 7 bases unmatched. This CDR3 spans 15 amino acids. The germline gives CDR1 SEHNR, CDR2 FQNEAQ (reference sequence). The CDR3 nucleotides read TGTGCCAGCAGCCCCTTAGCGGGAGGGCAGGAGACCCAGTACTTC. The encoded protein is CASSPLAGGQETQYF.

This sequence joins TRBV10-3 and TRBJ1-2; D unclear. The V and J ends lost 0 bases and 2 bases respectively, with 7 bases between them. This CDR3 is built from 14 residues. From germline, CDR1 is ENHRY and CDR2 SYGVKD. CDR3 nucleotide sequence: TGTGCCATCAGTGAGTCCTTGGGGAACTATGGCTACACCTTC. Translated, it gives CAISESLGNYGYTF.

V usage is TRBV27 and J usage is TRBJ2-2, with 8 bases aligning to TRBD2. CDR1 is MNHEY and CDR2 is SMNVEV in the germline V gene (reference sequence). V was clipped by 3 bases and J by 7 bases; unmatched bases: 10. The CDR3 is 16 amino acids. This CDR3 is CASSFISSGSRGELFF. The CDR3 DNA sequence: TGTGCCAGCAGTTTTATCTCCAGCGGGAGTCGCGGGGAGCTGTTTTTT.

V is TRBV18 and J is TRBJ2-7, with D perhaps TRBD1 (5 bases). The CDR3 has 14 residues. The V end was cut by 3 bases, the J end by 2 bases, with 11 bases between. Germline V lookup: CDR1 KGHSH, CDR2 LQKENI. The CDR3 nucleotides are TGTGCCAGCTCACCGACCAGGGCCGCCTACGAGCAGTACTTC. It translates to CASSPTRAAYEQYF.

This clone showed up just a few times. This sequence joins TRBV9 and TRBJ1-2; D uncertain. V lost 4 bases and J lost 8, with 18 bases in between. This CDR3 is 14 amino acids long. Per the germline V gene, CDR1 is SGDLS and CDR2 is YYNGEE. The CDR3: CASSSYKGVLGYTF. The CDR3 coding sequence is TGTGCCAGCAGCTCCTACAAGGGTGTGTTGGGCTACACCTTC. Full variable domain (outside the CDR3, taken from reference TRBV9 and TRBJ1-2): DSGVTQTPKHLITATGQRVTLRCSPRSGDLSVYWYQQSLDQGLQFLIQYYNGEERAKGNILERFSAQQFPDLHSELNLSSLELGDSALYFCASSSYKGVLGYTFGSGTRLTVV.

The V call is TRBV25-1, the J call TRBJ1-1, with TRBD1 matching over 10 bases. The CDR3 sequence is 17 residues long. The germline gives CDR1 MGHDK, CDR2 SYGVNS. J was trimmed by 1 base and V by 4 bases; bases with no gene match: 9. CDR3 in amino acids: CASSGVPGQGSNTEAFF. CDR3 coding DNA: TGTGCCAGCAGTGGGGTTCCGGGACAGGGGTCGAACACTGAAGCTTTCTTT.

The chain uses TRBV19 and TRBJ1-1; D ambiguous. V was trimmed by 3 bases and J by 4 bases, leaving 12 bases between them. The germline V gene encodes CDR1 LNHDA and CDR2 SQIVND (reference sequence). The CDR3 has 14 residues. CDR3 coding DNA: TGTGCCAGTAGTATTGAAGGTTTGGGCACTGAAGCTTTCTTT. Residues: CASSIEGLGTEAFF.

The chain has TRBV27 and TRBJ2-1, with TRBD1 identical over 7 bases. V was clipped by 5 bases and J by 7 bases; unmatched bases: 5. CDR1 is MNHEY, CDR2 SMNVEV, per germline (reference sequence). The CDR3 extends over 13 amino acids. The CDR3 loop is CASSTDRRNEQFF. The DNA of the CDR3 is TGTGCCAGCAGTACGGACAGGAGGAATGAGCAGTTCTTC.

V and J are TRBV6-5 and TRBJ1-5; 7 nucleotides align to TRBD1. CDR3 length equals 14 residues. Losses at the gene ends were 6 bases for V and 6 bases for J; bases not matched to a gene: 8. Germline assignment: CDR1 MNHEY and CDR2 SVGAGI. The CDR3 nucleotides read TGTGCCAGCAGCCGAGACAGGGTAGGTCAGCCCCAGCATTTT. It yields the protein CASSRDRVGQPQHF.

V usage is TRBV10-3 and J usage is TRBJ1-4; D is unclear. Germline CDR1 is ENHRY and CDR2 is SYGVKD. The CDR3 is made up of 14 amino acids. V shed 0 bases and J shed 5 bases, with 7 bases lying between them. In nucleotides, the CDR3 is TGTGCCATCAGTGAGTCGAAGGGAAATGAAAAACTGTTTTTT. Its translation is CAISESKGNEKLFF.

The V and J genes are TRBV19 and TRBJ2-6; the match to TRBD1 covers 7 bases. This CDR3 contains 15 residues. Germline trimming cut 4 bases from V and 0 bases from J; bases unmatched to any gene: 0. In germline, CDR1 is LNHDA, CDR2 SQIVND (reference sequence). The CDR3, as DNA: TGTGCCAGTAGTAACAGGGGCTCTGGGGCCAACGTCCTGACTTTC. This translates into CASSNRGSGANVLTF.

The V call is TRBV6-2 or TRBV6-3, the J call TRBJ2-1, with TRBD2 as a possible D gene (6 bases). The CDR3 length is 13 residues. V dropped 6 bases and J dropped 12 bases, with 18 bases sitting between them. CDR1 and CDR2 from the germline V gene are MNHEY and SVGEGT. In nucleotides, the CDR3 is TGTGCCAGCAGCCTCGGGACTTCCTCCGGGCAGTTCTTC. Translation gives CASSLGTSSGQFF.

V usage is TRBV28 and J usage is TRBJ2-3; a possible D gene is TRBD2 (5 bases). CDR1 and CDR2 (germline): MDHEN, SYDVKM. The CDR3 runs to 14 residues. V lost 8 bases and J 0 bases, leaving 12 bases between the germline ends. CDR3 protein: CASGGRSSTDTQYF. CDR3 nucleotides: TGTGCCAGCGGAGGTCGATCTAGCACAGATACGCAGTATTTT. Variable domain in full (rest from reference TRBV28 and TRBJ2-3): DVKVTQSSRYLVKRTGEKVFLECVQDMDHENMFWYRQDPGLGLRLIYFSYDVKMKEKGDIPEGYSVSREKKERFSLILESASTNQTSMYLCASGGRSSTDTQYFGPGTRLTVL.

This rearrangement joins TRBV6-5 to TRBJ2-7; weak D call: TRBD2 (6 bases). V lost 5 bases, J lost 5 bases, and 13 bases lay in between. The CDR3 covers 13 residues. Germline lookup yields CDR1 MNHEY and CDR2 SVGAGI. Here the CDR3 DNA reads TGTGCCAGCAGTCCATTAGGAGGGAACGAGCAGTACTTC. Translating gives CASSPLGGNEQYF.

This chain uses TRBV7-6 with TRBJ2-7, with 11 bases lining up with TRBD1. The germline CDR1 and CDR2 sequences are SGHVS and FNYEAQ. The CDR3 consists of 16 residues. The ends lost 3 bases at V and 6 bases at J; junction bases unmatched: 10. The CDR3 DNA reads TGTGCCAGCAGCTTCCCTGGGGGACAGGGGGAGAGCGAGCAGTACTTC. Its translation is CASSFPGGQGESEQYF.

This clone was found once. This chain uses TRBV27 with TRBJ2-1; D possibly uses TRBD1 or TRBD2 (5 bases each). The length of the CDR3 is 15 residues. Between the trimmed V and J ends, which lost 3 bases and 0 bases, there was a span of 9 bases. Germline V gives CDR1 MNHEY, CDR2 SMNVEV (reference sequence). Here the CDR3 DNA reads TGTGCCAGCAGTTTGGGGACGAGCTCCTACAATGAGCAGTTCTTC. This translates into CASSLGTSSYNEQFF.